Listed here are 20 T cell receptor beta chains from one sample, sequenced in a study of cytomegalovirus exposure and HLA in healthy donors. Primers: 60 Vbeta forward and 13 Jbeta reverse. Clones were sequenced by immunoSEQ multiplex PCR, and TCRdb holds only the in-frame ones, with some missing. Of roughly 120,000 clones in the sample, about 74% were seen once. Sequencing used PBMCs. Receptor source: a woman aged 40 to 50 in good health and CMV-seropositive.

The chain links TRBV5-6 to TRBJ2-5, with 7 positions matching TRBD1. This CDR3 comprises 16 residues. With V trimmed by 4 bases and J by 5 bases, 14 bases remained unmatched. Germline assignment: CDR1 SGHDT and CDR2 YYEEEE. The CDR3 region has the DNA TGTGCCAGCAGCCTCGGACAGGAGCTTTTTTTGGAGACCCAGTACTTC. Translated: CASSLGQELFLETQYF.

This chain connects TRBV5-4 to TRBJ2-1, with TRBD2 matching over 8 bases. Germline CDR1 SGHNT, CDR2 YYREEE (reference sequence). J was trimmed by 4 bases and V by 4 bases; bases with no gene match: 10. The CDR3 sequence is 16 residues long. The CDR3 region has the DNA TGTGCCAGCAGCCCCGCGGGGGTAGCGGGATACAATGAGCAGTTCTTC. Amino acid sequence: CASSPAGVAGYNEQFF.

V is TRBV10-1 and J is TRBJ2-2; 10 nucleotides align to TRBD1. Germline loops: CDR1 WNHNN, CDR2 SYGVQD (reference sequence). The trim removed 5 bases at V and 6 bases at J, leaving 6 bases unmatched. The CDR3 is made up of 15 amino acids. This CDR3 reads CASSSDRGPAGELFF. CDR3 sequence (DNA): TGCGCCAGCAGTTCTGACAGGGGGCCGGCCGGGGAGCTGTTTTTT.

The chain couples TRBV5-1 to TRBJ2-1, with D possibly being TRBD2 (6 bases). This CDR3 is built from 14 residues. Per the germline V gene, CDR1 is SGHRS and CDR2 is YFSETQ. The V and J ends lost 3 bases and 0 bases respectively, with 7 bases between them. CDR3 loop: CASSSGDSYNEQFF. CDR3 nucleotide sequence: TGCGCCAGCAGCTCGGGGGACTCCTACAATGAGCAGTTCTTC.

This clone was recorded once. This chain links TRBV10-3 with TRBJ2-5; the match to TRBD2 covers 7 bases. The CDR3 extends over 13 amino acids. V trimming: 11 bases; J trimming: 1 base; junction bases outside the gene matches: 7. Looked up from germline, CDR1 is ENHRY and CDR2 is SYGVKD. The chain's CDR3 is CAAAPGGQETQYF. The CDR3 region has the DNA TGTGCCGCCGCCCCGGGGGGCCAAGAGACCCAGTACTTC.

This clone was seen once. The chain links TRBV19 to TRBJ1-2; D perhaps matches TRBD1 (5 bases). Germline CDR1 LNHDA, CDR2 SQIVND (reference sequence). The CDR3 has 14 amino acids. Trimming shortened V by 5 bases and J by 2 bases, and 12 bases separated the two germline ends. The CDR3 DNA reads TGTGCCAGTAGTCGGGTGACAGCAAACTATGGCTACACCTTC. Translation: CASSRVTANYGYTF.

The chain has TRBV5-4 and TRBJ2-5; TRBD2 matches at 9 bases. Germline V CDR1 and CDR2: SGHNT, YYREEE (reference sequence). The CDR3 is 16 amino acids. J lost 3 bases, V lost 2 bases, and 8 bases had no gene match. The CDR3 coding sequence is TGTGCCAGCAGCTTAGGAAGCGGGGGGACCGAAGAGACCCAGTACTTC. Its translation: CASSLGSGGTEETQYF.

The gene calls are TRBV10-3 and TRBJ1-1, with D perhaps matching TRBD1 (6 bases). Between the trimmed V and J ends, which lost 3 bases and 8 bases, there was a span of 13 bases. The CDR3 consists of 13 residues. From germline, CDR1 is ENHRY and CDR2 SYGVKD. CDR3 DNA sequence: TGTGCCATCAGTGACAAACAGGGATTCGAAGCTTTCTTT. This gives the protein CAISDKQGFEAFF.

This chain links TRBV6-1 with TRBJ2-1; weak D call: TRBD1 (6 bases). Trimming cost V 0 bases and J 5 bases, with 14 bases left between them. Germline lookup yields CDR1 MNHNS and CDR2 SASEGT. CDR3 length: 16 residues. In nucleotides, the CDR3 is TGTGCCAGCAGTGAAGCGCTAGGACAGTCCCACAATGAGCAGTTCTTC. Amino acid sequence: CASSEALGQSHNEQFF.

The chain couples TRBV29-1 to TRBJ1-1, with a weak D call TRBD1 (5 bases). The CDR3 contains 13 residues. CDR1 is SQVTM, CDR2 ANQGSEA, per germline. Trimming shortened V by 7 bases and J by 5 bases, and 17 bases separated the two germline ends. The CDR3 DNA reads TGCAGCGCCACCCGGGGGGGAAGGACTGAAGCTTTCTTT. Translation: CSATRGGRTEAFF.

CDR3 residues: CASSDRFSDQPQHF. The CDR3 DNA reads TGCGCCAGCAGTGACAGGTTTTCTGATCAGCCCCAGCATTTT. The gene calls are TRBV10-2 and TRBJ1-5, with D hard to call. The CDR3 consists of 14 residues. The V gene's germline CDR1 is WSHSY and CDR2 SAAADI. With 3 bases removed from V and 5 bases from J, the gap between germline ends came to 11 bases.

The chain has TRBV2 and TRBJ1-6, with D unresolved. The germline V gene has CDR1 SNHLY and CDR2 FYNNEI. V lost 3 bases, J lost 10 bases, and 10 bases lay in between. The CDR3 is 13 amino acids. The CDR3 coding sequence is TGTGCCAGCAGTGAGCGGGAGCGCTCACCCCTCCACTTT. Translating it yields CASSERERSPLHF.

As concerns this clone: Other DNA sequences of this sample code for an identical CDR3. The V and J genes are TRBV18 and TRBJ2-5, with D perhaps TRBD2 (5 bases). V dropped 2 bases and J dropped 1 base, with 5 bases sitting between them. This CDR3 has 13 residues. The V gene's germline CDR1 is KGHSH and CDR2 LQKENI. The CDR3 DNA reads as TGTGCCAGCTCACCAGGGAGCCAAGAGACCCAGTACTTC. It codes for CASSPGSQETQYF.

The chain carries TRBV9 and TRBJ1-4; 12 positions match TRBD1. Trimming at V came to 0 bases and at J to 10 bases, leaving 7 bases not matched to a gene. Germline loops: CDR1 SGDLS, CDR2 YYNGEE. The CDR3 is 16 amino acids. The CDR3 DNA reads TGTGCCAGCAGCGTAGGGGTGGGACAGGGGGCCCTAAAACTGTTTTTT. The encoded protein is CASSVGVGQGALKLFF.

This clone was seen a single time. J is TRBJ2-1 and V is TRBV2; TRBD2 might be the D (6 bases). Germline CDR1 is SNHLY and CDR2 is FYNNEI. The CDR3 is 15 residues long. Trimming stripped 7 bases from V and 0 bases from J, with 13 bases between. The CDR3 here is CASTRDFSSYNEQFF. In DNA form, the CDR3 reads TGTGCCAGCACCCGGGACTTCAGCTCCTACAATGAGCAGTTCTTC.

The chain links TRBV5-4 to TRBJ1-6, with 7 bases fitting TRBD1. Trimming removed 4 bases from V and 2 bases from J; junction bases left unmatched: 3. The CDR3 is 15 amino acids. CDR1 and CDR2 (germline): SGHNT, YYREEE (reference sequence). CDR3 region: CASSGQGAYNSPLHF. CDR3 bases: TGTGCCAGCAGCGGGCAGGGGGCCTATAATTCACCCCTCCACTTT.

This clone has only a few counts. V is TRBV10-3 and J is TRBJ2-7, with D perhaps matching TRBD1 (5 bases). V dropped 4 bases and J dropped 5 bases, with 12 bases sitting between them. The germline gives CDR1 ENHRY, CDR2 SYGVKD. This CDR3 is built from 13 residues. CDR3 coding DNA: TGTGCCATCAGTGGCAGGGCCGGCGACGAGCAGTACTTC. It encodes CAISGRAGDEQYF.

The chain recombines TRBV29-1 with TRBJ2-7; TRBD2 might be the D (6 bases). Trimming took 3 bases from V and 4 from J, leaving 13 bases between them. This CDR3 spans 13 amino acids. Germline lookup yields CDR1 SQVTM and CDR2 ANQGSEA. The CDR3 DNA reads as TGCAGCGTTGACATGGGGGGAAATTACGAGCAGTACTTC. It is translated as CSVDMGGNYEQYF.

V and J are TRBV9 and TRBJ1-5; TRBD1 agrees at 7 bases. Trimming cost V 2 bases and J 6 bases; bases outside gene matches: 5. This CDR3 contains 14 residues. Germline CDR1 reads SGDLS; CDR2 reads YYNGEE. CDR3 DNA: TGTGCCAGCAGCGTCACAGGGGTTGGTCAGCCCCAGCATTTT. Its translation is CASSVTGVGQPQHF.

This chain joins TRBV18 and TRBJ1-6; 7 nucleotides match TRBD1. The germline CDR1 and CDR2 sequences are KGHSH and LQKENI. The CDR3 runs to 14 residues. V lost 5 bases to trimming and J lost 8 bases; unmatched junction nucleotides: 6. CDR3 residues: CASSDRDRYSPLHF. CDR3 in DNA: TGTGCCAGCTCAGACCGGGACAGATATTCACCCCTCCACTTT.